These 25 T cell receptor beta chains were sequenced from one sample in a study of blood T cells in healthy people across ages. PCR was performed a second time for roughly 7 to 12 cycles using a sample-barcoded 5' primer and a J-beta primer mix. TCRdb called the 5' RACE reads again in MiXCR, with one record for every CDR3 protein. This table has about 780,000 distinct CDR3 sequences, around a quarter appearing once. The data were also submitted as part of a second study, on T cells of mothers and their children.

Sequencing input: blood. The receptors were sampled from a boy aged 5 to 17 in good health.

In this sample, this clonotype turned up many times. The chain has TRBV3-1 and TRBJ1-5, with no clear D. Between the trimmed V and J ends, which lost 4 bases and 4 bases, there was a span of 11 bases. Per the germline V gene, CDR1 is LGHDT and CDR2 is YNNKEL (reference sequence). The CDR3 is made up of 14 amino acids. This CDR3 reads CASSRSPLNQPQHF. CDR3 DNA sequence: TGTGCCAGCAGCCGATCGCCACTGAATCAGCCCCAGCATTTT.

This chain's CDR3 is CASSVSGGEYGYTF. CDR3 nucleotides: TGTGCCAGCAGCGTTTCAGGGGGCGAGTATGGCTACACCTTC. The chain recombines TRBV9 with TRBJ1-2; TRBD1 aligns across 8 bases. The CDR3 consists of 14 residues. Germline assignment: CDR1 SGDLS and CDR2 YYNGEE. Losses at the gene ends were 2 bases for V and 5 bases for J; bases not matched to a gene: 5.

The chain employs TRBV3-1 and TRBJ2-2; D ambiguous. This CDR3 has 16 amino acids. Trimming took 1 base from V and 5 from J, leaving 14 bases between them. Germline CDR1 LGHDT, CDR2 YNNKEL (reference sequence). CDR3: CASSQGWSPDTGELFF. In DNA form, the CDR3 reads TGTGCCAGCAGCCAAGGATGGAGCCCGGATACCGGGGAGCTGTTTTTT.

This clonotype turned up a few times. The gene calls are TRBV20-1 and TRBJ1-2; D gene ambiguous. V was cut by 3 bases and J by 4 bases, with 9 bases left in between. Germline CDR1 is DFQATT and CDR2 is SNEGSKA (reference sequence). The CDR3 totals 12 residues. The CDR3 nucleotides read TGCAGTGCTAGTGAGACCGCCTATGGCTACACCTTC. This gives the protein CSASETAYGYTF.

This clonotype has more than one count but fewer than ten. The rearrangement joins TRBV28 to TRBJ2-4; D remains ambiguous. Germline lookup yields CDR1 MDHEN and CDR2 SYDVKM. V lost 5 bases and J 6 bases, leaving 17 bases between the germline ends. The CDR3 covers 15 residues. CDR3 loop: CASSTWGFNPNIQYF. DNA of the CDR3: TGTGCCAGCAGTACTTGGGGTTTTAATCCAAACATTCAGTACTTC. The variable domain in full, completed from reference TRBV28 and TRBJ2-4, reads DVKVTQSSRYLVKRTGEKVFLECVQDMDHENMFWYRQDPGLGLRLIYFSYDVKMKEKGDIPEGYSVSREKKERFSLILESASTNQTSMYLCASSTWGFNPNIQYFGAGTRLSVL.

The V gene is TRBV6-5, the J gene TRBJ2-5; D possibly corresponds to TRBD2 (6 bases). This CDR3 is 21 amino acids long. The V end was cut by 0 bases, the J end by 2 bases, with 28 bases between. Germline V gene data show CDR1 as MNHEY and CDR2 as SVGAGI. The CDR3 sequence is CASSYSMVVGGLNPPQETQYF. CDR3 nucleotide sequence: TGTGCCAGCAGTTACTCGATGGTGGTCGGGGGACTGAACCCACCTCAAGAGACCCAGTACTTC.

This clonotype was found many times. The chain uses TRBV7-9 and TRBJ1-4; possible D gene TRBD1, 5 bases. CDR1 and CDR2 from the germline V gene are SEHNR and FQNEAQ (reference sequence). Trimming removed 5 bases at V and 2 bases at J, with 12 bases between. This CDR3 spans 15 amino acids. This chain's CDR3 is CASSLAGNTNEKLFF. The CDR3 DNA is TGTGCCAGCAGCCTCGCAGGGAACACTAATGAAAAACTGTTTTTT.

The chain uses TRBV12-3 or TRBV12-4 and TRBJ1-3; D gene unclear. V dropped 4 bases and J dropped 7 bases, with 8 bases sitting between them. The CDR3 extends over 12 amino acids. CDR3 amino acids: CASSSSVNTIYF. The CDR3 nucleotides are TGTGCCAGCAGTTCCTCAGTCAACACCATATATTTT.

The genes are TRBV20-1 and TRBJ1-2; D gene uncertain. The CDR3 runs 11 residues. The V gene lost 6 bases and the J gene lost 4 bases, with 9 bases spanning the gap. CDR1 is DFQATT and CDR2 is SNEGSKA in the germline V gene (reference sequence). The CDR3 sequence: CSARSAYGYTF. Written as DNA, the CDR3 is TGCAGTGCCAGGTCCGCCTATGGCTACACCTTC.

This clonotype appeared many times. The rearrangement links TRBV10-3 to TRBJ2-5; TRBD2 agrees at 8 bases. The CDR3 length is 13 residues. CDR1 is ENHRY, CDR2 SYGVKD, per germline. Trimming cost V 2 bases and J 4 bases; bases outside gene matches: 0. For the CDR3, the DNA is TGTGCCATCAGTGAGCGGGGGGGAGAGACCCAGTACTTC. This gives the protein CAISERGGETQYF.

This rearrangement joins TRBV28 to TRBJ2-3, with D hard to call. Germline lookup yields CDR1 MDHEN and CDR2 SYDVKM. This CDR3 has 13 residues. Deletions cut 5 bases from V and 3 bases from J, with 9 bases between. The CDR3 reads CASSLDKTDTQYF. The CDR3 region has the DNA TGTGCCAGCAGTCTAGACAAAACAGATACGCAGTATTTT.

The chain recombines TRBV6-1 with TRBJ1-2; TRBD1 matches 7 bases. J was trimmed by 4 bases and V by 6 bases; bases with no gene match: 11. The CDR3 contains 15 residues. Germline V lookup: CDR1 MNHNS, CDR2 SASEGT. CDR3 nucleotide sequence: TGTGCCAGCAGCATTAACAGGGGCCTGGGCTATGGCTACACCTTC. Protein: CASSINRGLGYGYTF.

CDR3 residues: CASSPLPGLYEQYF. CDR3 nucleotides: TGTGCCAGCAGTCCCCTTCCTGGTCTCTACGAGCAGTACTTC. The chain joins TRBV28 to TRBJ2-7; D not resolved. CDR3 size: 14 residues. Germline V gene data show CDR1 as MDHEN and CDR2 as SYDVKM. V was clipped by 5 bases and J by 3 bases, with 14 bases between them.

This clonotype was observed a handful of times. The chain links TRBV20-1 to TRBJ2-7; tentative D call: TRBD1 (5 bases). CDR3 length equals 15 residues. Trimming cost V 3 bases and J 0 bases, with 15 bases left between them. Germline CDR1 is DFQATT and CDR2 is SNEGSKA (reference sequence). The CDR3 spells CSASRDSWSSYEQYF. As DNA, the CDR3 is TGCAGTGCTAGCAGAGACAGTTGGAGCTCCTACGAGCAGTACTTC.

The rearrangement uses TRBV29-1 and TRBJ1-1; no clear D. V lost 6 bases and J 1 base, leaving 15 bases between the germline ends. The CDR3 spans 14 residues. Germline CDR1 SQVTM, CDR2 ANQGSEA. CDR3: CSVHYGYENTEAFF. For the CDR3, the DNA is TGCAGCGTCCATTATGGGTATGAGAACACTGAAGCTTTCTTT.

The gene calls are TRBV11-1 and TRBJ2-5; D is uncertain. The J call may be mistaken, given a closer DNA end match to TRBJ2-1. CDR3 size: 16 residues. The germline gives CDR1 SGHAT, CDR2 FQDESV (reference sequence). CDR3 nucleotide sequence: TGTGCCAGCAGCTTAGCGCAGGTCACCCCCTACAATGAGCAGTTCTTC. Its protein is CASSLAQVTPYNEQFF.

This clonotype was observed a few times. The CDR3 DNA reads as TGTGCCAGCAGCCGCCAGCCTTATTCGCAGTATTTT. Encoded protein: CASSRQPYSQYF. The chain combines TRBV6-2 or TRBV6-3 with TRBJ2-3; D is undetermined. Germline CDR1 reads MNHEY; CDR2 reads SVGEGT. CDR3 size: 12 residues. The V end lost 6 bases, the J end lost 10 bases, and 14 bases lay between the germline ends.

This CDR3 reads CASSQWHGNNEQFF. The DNA for the CDR3 is TGTGCCAGCAGCCAATGGCACGGCAACAATGAGCAGTTCTTC. The rearrangement joins TRBV3-1 to TRBJ2-1, with D unclear. This CDR3 spans 14 amino acids. Germline CDR1 is LGHDT and CDR2 is YNNKEL (reference sequence). Trimming removed 2 bases from V and 5 bases from J, with 10 bases in between.

The V gene is TRBV4-2, the J gene TRBJ1-4; maybe TRBD1 (5 bases). Germline CDR1 LGHNA, CDR2 YNFKEQ. CDR3 length: 16 residues. The ends were cut back, 0 bases at V and 8 bases at J, with 16 bases in the middle. The CDR3 coding sequence is TGTGCCAGCAGCCAAGATTCAGGGAGGGAGGCCGAAAAACTGTTTTTT. Amino acid sequence: CASSQDSGREAEKLFF.

This sequence joins TRBV4-2 and TRBJ2-5; no definite D call. The germline V and J ends were trimmed by 0 bases and 0 bases, with 11 bases remaining between them. Germline lookup yields CDR1 LGHNA and CDR2 YNFKEQ. The CDR3 has 16 amino acids. CDR3 sequence: CASSQDLMKYQETQYF. The CDR3 DNA reads as TGTGCCAGCAGCCAAGATCTTATGAAGTACCAAGAGACCCAGTACTTC.

In its sample, this clonotype was seen a few times. The chain employs TRBV20-1 and TRBJ1-3, with 7 bases that match TRBD1. The germline CDR1 and CDR2 sequences are DFQATT and SNEGSKA (reference sequence). With 5 bases clipped from V and 2 bases from J, the junction kept 6 bases outside the gene matches. This CDR3 region has 14 residues. CDR3 amino acids: CSALQGNTGNTIYF. CDR3 in DNA: TGCAGTGCTCTACAGGGGAACACTGGAAACACCATATATTTT.

This clonotype was counted between two and nine times. The chain has TRBV24-1 and TRBJ1-2; no clear D gene. CDR3 length: 11 residues. CDR1 is KGHDR, CDR2 SFDVKD, per germline. V was shortened by 5 bases and J by 8 bases, with 8 bases between the two germline ends. The CDR3 coding sequence is TGTGCCACCAGTGTCACACTGGGCTACACCTTC. Translating it yields CATSVTLGYTF.

This chain joins TRBV12-5 and TRBJ2-5; TRBD1 aligns across 12 bases. The CDR3 runs to 16 residues. CDR1 and CDR2 from the germline V gene are LGHNT and FRNRAP. V lost 2 bases and J lost 5; bases outside the gene matches: 6. The CDR3 loop is CASGLPYGTGGETQYF. The CDR3 DNA follows: TGTGCTAGTGGTTTGCCCTACGGGACAGGGGGCGAGACCCAGTACTTC.

In its sample, this clonotype was seen a few times. This CDR3 is CASKWGSTNEKLFF. Here the CDR3 DNA reads TGTGCCAGCAAGTGGGGGTCGACTAATGAAAAACTGTTTTTT. This sequence joins TRBV2 and TRBJ1-4; a possible D gene is TRBD1 (5 bases). Trimming shortened V by 7 bases and J by 2 bases, and 11 bases separated the two germline ends. Germline assignment: CDR1 SNHLY and CDR2 FYNNEI. The CDR3 spans 14 residues.

The gene calls are TRBV6-5 and TRBJ2-2, with D uncertain. V lost 7 bases, J lost 1 base, and 4 bases lay in between. Germline lookup yields CDR1 MNHEY and CDR2 SVGAGI. The CDR3 extends over 12 amino acids. The CDR3 DNA reads as TGTGCCAGCAAAGGGAACACCGGGGAGCTGTTTTTT. It codes for CASKGNTGELFF.